The present T cell receptor beta chain was sequenced within a study of human T cells and chemical hapten exposure. Study context: Yields of TCR per sample differed, chiefly owing to small differences in pooled library volume.

It was unfractionated whole blood from which total RNA was extracted. Unique molecular identifiers were attached to individual cDNA molecules within the library. Authors' data handling: From approximately 20,000 to 700,000 TCRs were found per sample, with a median of approximately 100,000. A single record per CDR3 protein comes from TCRdb applying MiXCR to the reads. In this record, the V and J calls reflect TCRdb's handling and not the investigators' own analysis. Of about 120,000 distinct CDR3 sequences in the sample, 6.5% to 10% were seen once. In this sample, this clonotype turned up a few times. Its antigen is currently unknown. CDR1 and CDR2 (germline): MGHRA, YSYEKL. Losses at the gene ends were 0 bases for V and 2 bases for J; bases not matched to a gene: 5. CDR3 length equals 16 residues. The study's findings and limits: Unchanged with DPC sensitization were TCRs above 1 in 1000 frequency.

The rearrangement links TRBV4-1 to TRBJ1-1, with 8 bases that match TRBD1. This receptor was taken from a human donor in good health. Some clones in this sample may be carry-over from other donors' samples. Sample: whole blood. In nucleotides, the CDR3 is TGCGCCAGCAGCCAAGAGACAGGGGTAAAAAACACTGAAGCTTTCTTT. Translation: CASSQETGVKNTEAFF.